This passage covers 25 T cell receptor beta chains from one sample sequenced in a study of T-cell memory formation after mild COVID-19. TCRdb reprocessed the 5' RACE reads with MiXCR, giving one entry per CDR3 protein. Among about 190,000 distinct CDR3 sequences listed, roughly a tenth were seen once. The sequencing sample was made of PBMCs or a T cell subset sorted from them (not recorded which). The receptors derive from a man aged 18-30 years who had mild COVID-19 (a few samples of this study predate the infection). Cell type and time point are not known.

The sample holds a few counts of this clonotype. The chain couples TRBV4-3 to TRBJ2-6, with D unclear. The CDR3 totals 16 residues. Germline CDR1 and CDR2: LGHNA and YSLEER. The V and J ends lost 4 bases and 0 bases respectively, with 10 bases between them. The CDR3: CASSLIRTSGANVLTF. The DNA for the CDR3 is TGCGCCAGCAGCCTCATCAGGACCTCTGGGGCCAACGTCCTGACTTTC.

The chain recombines TRBV29-1 with TRBJ2-1; the D gene is possibly TRBD1 (6 bases). Germline V gives CDR1 SQVTM, CDR2 ANQGSEA. V dropped 6 bases and J dropped 13 bases, with 13 bases sitting between them. This CDR3 has 10 amino acids. In DNA, the CDR3 is TGCAGCGTGACTCAGGGGTCCCAGTTCTTC. As protein: CSVTQGSQFF.

The V call is TRBV4-3, the J call TRBJ1-4; no clear D. Trimming removed 1 base at V and 4 bases at J, with 10 bases between. The V gene's germline CDR1 is LGHNA and CDR2 YSLEER. There are 15 residues in the CDR3. The CDR3 DNA is TGCGCCAGCAGCCAAGTGGCGGGATTTAATGAAAAACTGTTTTTT. Its translation: CASSQVAGFNEKLFF.

The chain combines TRBV7-2 with TRBJ2-5; 10 bases match TRBD2. In germline, CDR1 is SGHTA, CDR2 FQGNSA. This CDR3 spans 15 amino acids. J gave up 6 bases and V 5 bases, and 9 bases lay outside the gene matches. As DNA, the CDR3 is TGTGCCAGCAGCCCCGGGGCTAGCGGGGGTAAGACCCAGTACTTC. Its translation is CASSPGASGGKTQYF.

The V call is TRBV4-2, the J call TRBJ2-4, with 9 bases matching TRBD2. V shed 3 bases, J shed 4 bases, and the junction held 10 bases outside the gene matches. The CDR3 extends over 17 amino acids. CDR1 is LGHNA and CDR2 is YNFKEQ in the germline V gene. CDR3 nucleotide sequence: TGTGCCAGCAGCCAGGACTTCAGCGGGGGGCGGAAAAACATTCAGTACTTC. Translating it yields CASSQDFSGGRKNIQYF.

The chain combines TRBV7-2 with TRBJ2-5, with 10 bases that match TRBD2. The V and J ends lost 2 bases and 4 bases, in that order; junction bases with no gene match: 7. The length of the CDR3 is 16 residues. Germline V CDR1 and CDR2: SGHTA, FQGNSA. CDR3 protein: CASSLLAGALGETQYF. The CDR3 bases are TGTGCCAGCAGCTTACTAGCGGGGGCCTTGGGAGAGACCCAGTACTTC.

This clonotype has just a few counts. This chain links TRBV28 with TRBJ1-3, with a tentative D call TRBD1 (5 bases). The V end lost 6 bases, the J end lost 0 bases, and 9 bases lay between the germline ends. This CDR3 region has 14 residues. Germline V gives CDR1 MDHEN, CDR2 SYDVKM. DNA for the CDR3: TGTGCCAGCAGGGGGCTTAGCTCTGGAAACACCATATATTTT. Its protein is CASRGLSSGNTIYF.

This clonotype was recorded at least ten times. The chain joins TRBV12-3 or TRBV12-4 to TRBJ2-5; 10 positions match TRBD1. CDR3 length equals 14 residues. V lost 7 bases, J lost 3 bases, and 5 bases stayed unmatched. The CDR3 protein is CASTQTGGEETQYF. CDR3 DNA sequence: TGTGCCAGCACCCAGACAGGGGGCGAAGAGACCCAGTACTTC.

This rearrangement joins TRBV15 to TRBJ2-7; no definite D call. Trimming took 3 bases from V and 2 from J, leaving 11 bases between them. The CDR3 sequence is 14 residues long. CDR1 LNHNV and CDR2 YYDKDF come from the germline V gene (reference sequence). The CDR3 region has the DNA TGTGCCACCAGCAGCCTAGATAATCCCTACGAGCAGTACTTC. Protein product: CATSSLDNPYEQYF.

This rearrangement joins TRBV7-2 to TRBJ1-2; D might be TRBD1 (5 bases). The V gene's germline CDR1 is SGHTA and CDR2 FQGNSA. V dropped 1 base and J dropped 8 bases, with 14 bases sitting between them. This CDR3 has 14 residues. In nucleotides, the CDR3 is TGTGCCAGCAGCTTAGACCCCCAGCAGGGCGGCTACACCTTC. Its translation: CASSLDPQQGGYTF. Using reference TRBV7-2 and TRBJ1-2 for the parts outside the CDR3, the full variable domain is GAGVSQSPSNKVTEKGKDVELRCDPISGHTALYWYRQSLGQGLEFLIYFQGNSAPDKSGLPSDRFSAERTGGSVSTLTIQRTQQEDSAVYLCASSLDPQQGGYTFGSGTRLTVV.

This clonotype appeared a few times. The chain couples TRBV11-3 to TRBJ2-2; D is uncertain. The CDR3 runs to 14 residues. Trimming took 0 bases from V and 5 from J, leaving 7 bases between them. Germline loops: CDR1 SGHNT, CDR2 YENEEA. CDR3 in DNA: TGTGCCAGCAGCTTAGATACGGTTACCGGGGAGCTGTTTTTT. This codes for CASSLDTVTGELFF.

The V gene is TRBV2, the J gene TRBJ1-1; D unclear. With 2 bases removed from V and 10 bases from J, the gap between germline ends came to 11 bases. The germline gives CDR1 SNHLY, CDR2 FYNNEI. This CDR3 contains 12 residues. The CDR3 spells CASSESPSRAFF. CDR3 DNA sequence: TGTGCCAGCAGTGAATCCCCCTCCCGAGCTTTCTTT.

V is TRBV18 and J is TRBJ1-6; D possibly corresponds to TRBD1 (5 bases). The CDR3 runs 15 residues. Germline assignment: CDR1 KGHSH and CDR2 LQKENI. V was shortened by 5 bases and J by 8 bases, with 16 bases between the two germline ends. CDR3 nucleotide sequence: TGTGCCAGCTCAACCCGACAGTCTATCGATTCACCCCTCCACTTT. Protein product: CASSTRQSIDSPLHF.

The chain combines TRBV20-1 with TRBJ2-7; 8 bases fit TRBD2. The CDR3 consists of 13 residues. CDR1 and CDR2 from the germline V gene are DFQATT and SNEGSKA (reference sequence). Trimming at V came to 6 bases and at J to 3 bases, leaving 7 bases not matched to a gene. CDR3 sequence (DNA): TGCAGTGCCCACGTAGCGGGGCGCTACGAGCAGTACGTC. Its translation is CSAHVAGRYEQYV.

This clonotype was recorded a few times. The gene calls are TRBV7-2 and TRBJ1-2; TRBD1 matches at 9 bases. In germline, CDR1 is SGHTA, CDR2 FQGNSA. The V and J ends lost 5 bases and 1 base, in that order; junction bases with no gene match: 2. CDR3 length: 14 residues. DNA for the CDR3: TGTGCCAGCAGCCCGGACAGGGGTAACTATGGCTACACCTTC. This encodes CASSPDRGNYGYTF.

This clonotype was found a few times. The chain links TRBV5-6 to TRBJ2-5; 7 positions match TRBD1. The ends lost 4 bases at V and 4 bases at J; junction bases unmatched: 7. Per the germline V gene, CDR1 is SGHDT and CDR2 is YYEEEE. The CDR3 sequence is 14 residues long. CDR3 DNA sequence: TGTGCCAGCAGCCAACCGACAGGGCCAGAGACCCAGTACTTC. It translates to CASSQPTGPETQYF.

This clonotype was found a few times. The chain has TRBV5-1 and TRBJ2-7; D unclear. This CDR3 has 11 amino acids. In germline, CDR1 is SGHRS, CDR2 YFSETQ. Trimming shortened V by 10 bases and J by 5 bases, and 13 bases separated the two germline ends. The CDR3 loop is CAPPGVNEQYV. In DNA form, the CDR3 reads TGCGCCCCCCCGGGTGTGAACGAGCAGTACGTC.

The chain carries TRBV12-3 or TRBV12-4 and TRBJ2-3, with TRBD2 identical over 12 bases. Trimming cost V 6 bases and J 6 bases; bases outside gene matches: 13. There are 17 residues in the CDR3. CDR3: CASSRTLAGGGQDTQYF. The CDR3, as DNA: TGTGCCAGCAGCCGAACTCTAGCGGGGGGGGGCCAGGATACGCAGTATTTT.

In this sample, this clonotype turned up many times. The chain employs TRBV5-1 and TRBJ2-5; D might be TRBD2 (6 bases). This CDR3 is built from 14 residues. Between the trimmed V and J ends, which lost 4 bases and 5 bases, there was a span of 15 bases. CDR1 and CDR2 (germline): SGHRS, YFSETQ. Written as DNA, the CDR3 is TGCGCCAGCAGCCCCGGTGGCGGGATCGAGACCCAGTACTTC. Translated, it gives CASSPGGGIETQYF.

This chain joins TRBV5-1 and TRBJ1-1; the D gene is possibly TRBD1 (6 bases). Germline V lookup: CDR1 SGHRS, CDR2 YFSETQ. CDR3 size: 15 residues. Deletions cut 4 bases from V and 0 bases from J, with 13 bases between. The CDR3 loop is CASSGGQIMNTEAFF. The CDR3 DNA follows: TGCGCCAGCAGCGGCGGACAGATAATGAACACTGAAGCTTTCTTT. The full variable domain, completed using reference TRBV5-1 and TRBJ1-1, is KAGVTQTPRYLIKTRGQQVTLSCSPISGHRSVSWYQQTPGQGLQFLFEYFSETQRNKGNFPGRFSGRQFSNSRSEMNVSTLELGDSALYLCASSGGQIMNTEAFFGQGTRLTVV.

This rearrangement joins TRBV7-2 to TRBJ2-5, with D maybe TRBD1 (5 bases). Trimming pared 3 bases from V and 6 bases from J, leaving 11 bases between. The V gene's germline CDR1 is SGHTA and CDR2 FQGNSA. The CDR3 extends over 13 amino acids. For the CDR3, the DNA is TGTGCCAGCAGCTTGTCCCAGGGTCAGACCCAGTACTTC. This encodes CASSLSQGQTQYF. The entire variable domain, with the rest obtained from reference TRBV7-2 and TRBJ2-5, is as follows: GAGVSQSPSNKVTEKGKDVELRCDPISGHTALYWYRQSLGQGLEFLIYFQGNSAPDKSGLPSDRFSAERTGGSVSTLTIQRTQQEDSAVYLCASSLSQGQTQYFGPGTRLLVL.

This clonotype was recorded at least ten times. This sequence joins TRBV12-3 or TRBV12-4 and TRBJ2-6; D remains ambiguous. V was clipped by 3 bases and J by 1 base, with 7 bases between them. The CDR3 has 15 residues. CDR3 coding DNA: TGTGCCAGCAGTTTCTTCCCGTCTGGGGCCAACGTCCTGACTTTC. This codes for CASSFFPSGANVLTF.

The chain employs TRBV6-1 and TRBJ2-3; 8 bases fit TRBD2. Germline CDR1 reads MNHNS; CDR2 reads SASEGT. With 10 bases clipped from V and 2 bases from J, the junction kept 11 bases outside the gene matches. This CDR3 comprises 15 residues. DNA for the CDR3: TGTGCCATCAAAAACTCCGGGGGGGCCACAGATACGCAGTATTTT. It codes for CAIKNSGGATDTQYF.

A few counts support this clonotype. J is TRBJ1-2 and V is TRBV5-1; TRBD1 matches 9 bases. Germline CDR1 and CDR2: SGHRS and YFSETQ. The CDR3 contains 14 residues. J was trimmed by 7 bases and V by 4 bases; bases with no gene match: 8. The CDR3: CASSKDRGEGGYTF. CDR3 nucleotides: TGCGCCAGCAGCAAGGACAGGGGTGAGGGTGGCTACACCTTC.

This clonotype was picked up a small number of times. This chain links TRBV20-1 with TRBJ2-1; TRBD1 is a possible D gene (5 bases). V gave up 4 bases and J gave up 3 bases, with 13 bases separating them. There are 14 residues in the CDR3. CDR1 DFQATT and CDR2 SNEGSKA come from the germline V gene (reference sequence). CDR3 bases: TGCAGTGCTAAAGACACAGGAATCTACAATGAGCAGTTCTTC. Encoded protein: CSAKDTGIYNEQFF.